These 12 T cell receptor beta chains were sequenced from one sample in a study of T cells in Graves' hyperthyroidism and ophthalmopathy (dated by TCRdb to the late 2010s). Libraries were prepared through multiplex PCR. The sequencer was an Illumina HiSeq 2000. The TCR beta CDR3 regions were amplified from RNA transcripts. For the first round of RT-PCR on the TCR CDR3, the HTBI primer set was used together with the Qiagen OneStep RT-PCR kit. TCRdb's own reprocessing of the public reads used fastp at Q25 and MiXCR and kept productive beta chains. Duplicate CDR3 protein sequences are folded into a single record with the most common DNA and genes. Across this sample there are around 300,000 distinct CDR3 sequences, with roughly 15% seen only once. Jointly, the top ten make up 6.5% to 10% of the sample. The sequenced sample consisted of blood. The receptors were gathered from a woman aged 30 to 39 with Graves' hyperthyroidism that later progressed to Graves' ophthalmopathy.

This clonotype occurred a few times. This chain joins TRBV7-8 and TRBJ2-2; D not certain. Germline assignment: CDR1 SGHVS and CDR2 FQNEAQ. The CDR3 is made up of 13 amino acids. The V and J ends lost 8 bases and 2 bases respectively, with 9 bases between them. CDR3 protein: CASLTVNTGELFF. CDR3 DNA sequence: TGTGCCAGCCTAACTGTTAACACCGGGGAGCTGTTTTTT. Using reference TRBV7-8 and TRBJ2-2 for the parts outside the CDR3, the full variable domain is GAGVSQSPRYKVAKRGQDVALRCDPISGHVSLFWYQQALGQGPEFLTYFQNEAQLDKSGLPSDRFFAERPEGSVSTLKIQRTQQEDSAVYLCASLTVNTGELFFGEGSRLTVL.

This clonotype was counted ten times or more. The chain carries TRBV7-2 and TRBJ2-3; no firm D call. V lost 2 bases, J lost 1 base, and 7 bases lay in between. CDR1 is SGHTA, CDR2 FQGNSA, per germline. This CDR3 spans 14 amino acids. The CDR3 DNA reads as TGTGCCAGCAGCTTATTCAGCGGCACAGATACGCAGTATTTT. Translation: CASSLFSGTDTQYF.

Comments on this clonotype: It is likely a read error, because the conserved phenylalanine at the end of the CDR3 is missing. The chain carries TRBV6-1 and TRBJ1-2, with D maybe TRBD1 (5 bases). Germline V lookup: CDR1 MNHNS, CDR2 SASEGT. The CDR3 sequence is 14 residues long. The CDR3 bases are TGTACCAGCAGTCTTCTGGGGGGTAACTATGGCTACACCGTC. It is translated as CTSSLLGGNYGYTV.

In its sample, this clonotype was seen many times. The chain joins TRBV28 to TRBJ2-7, with 7 bases aligning to TRBD2. Germline V gene lookup returns CDR1 MDHEN and CDR2 SYDVKM. The CDR3 loop spans 15 amino acids. V shed 3 bases, J shed 2 bases, and the junction held 7 bases outside the gene matches. The CDR3 protein is CASSLNGGRAYEQYF. The DNA of the CDR3 is TGTGCCAGCAGTTTGAACGGCGGGAGAGCCTACGAGCAGTACTTC.

This clonotype was found many times. The chain joins TRBV7-9 to TRBJ2-1, with 9 bases aligning to TRBD2. CDR1 is SEHNR, CDR2 FQNEAQ, per germline (reference sequence). This CDR3 spans 15 amino acids. After removal of 6 bases from V and 7 bases from J, the junction contained 10 bases not matched to a gene. The CDR3 DNA reads TGTGCCAGCAGTCCTTTTAGCGGGAGTTTGAATGAGCAGTTCTTC. It is translated as CASSPFSGSLNEQFF.

This rearrangement joins TRBV29-1 to TRBJ2-2; 9 positions match TRBD1. J gave up 6 bases and V 7 bases, and 9 bases lay outside the gene matches. Germline-derived CDR1 and CDR2 are SQVTM and ANQGSEA. The CDR3 is made up of 14 amino acids. CDR3 protein: CSASRGQGSGELFF. The CDR3 DNA follows: TGCAGCGCCAGCAGAGGACAGGGGTCCGGGGAGCTGTTTTTT.

The rearrangement uses TRBV14 and TRBJ2-7; possible D gene TRBD2, 6 bases. The length of the CDR3 is 14 residues. Germline loops: CDR1 SGHDN, CDR2 FVKESK. The V gene lost 4 bases and the J gene lost 1 base, with 11 bases spanning the gap. In nucleotides, the CDR3 is TGTGCCAGCAGCCCCATAGCGGATTCCTACGAGCAGTACTTC. Translated: CASSPIADSYEQYF.

The sample holds many counts of this clonotype. The rearrangement uses TRBV27 and TRBJ2-2, with 7 bases aligning to TRBD1. V shed 4 bases and J 0 bases; nucleotides not matched to a gene: 2. There are 15 residues in the CDR3. Germline CDR1 MNHEY, CDR2 SMNVEV (reference sequence). The CDR3 bases are TGTGCCAGCAGTTATGGGACAGCGAACACCGGGGAGCTGTTTTTT. Translation gives CASSYGTANTGELFF.

This clonotype was found many times. The chain links TRBV7-3 to TRBJ2-6, with 8 bases aligning to TRBD1. The CDR3 extends over 17 amino acids. Looked up from germline, CDR1 is SGHTA and CDR2 is FQGTGA. After removal of 1 base from V and 2 bases from J, the junction contained 4 bases not matched to a gene. The CDR3 loop reads CASSLRGQGAGANVLTF. CDR3 bases: TGTGCCAGCAGCTTAAGAGGACAGGGTGCTGGGGCCAACGTCCTGACTTTC.

This clonotype was recorded at least ten times. The chain has TRBV10-3 and TRBJ1-6; D call uncertain. The germline V and J ends were trimmed by 6 bases and 7 bases, with 13 bases remaining between them. The CDR3 has 14 amino acids. Germline V lookup: CDR1 ENHRY, CDR2 SYGVKD. CDR3 amino acids: CAIREEGPNSPLHF. The CDR3 DNA is TGTGCCATCAGGGAGGAGGGCCCCAATTCACCCCTCCACTTT.

This clonotype was observed many times. The chain couples TRBV5-5 to TRBJ2-7; D remains unclear. This CDR3 is built from 14 residues. The V and J ends lost 4 bases and 4 bases respectively, with 15 bases between them. Germline lookup yields CDR1 SGHKS and CDR2 YYEKEE (reference sequence). The CDR3 sequence is CASSQGSVKYEQYF. CDR3 DNA sequence: TGTGCCAGCAGCCAAGGGTCAGTCAAATACGAGCAGTACTTC.

This clonotype was observed many times. The CDR3 is CASSSLGLAAAYEQYF. CDR3 DNA sequence: TGTGCCAGCAGTTCCCTGGGACTAGCGGCCGCCTACGAGCAGTACTTC. This rearrangement joins TRBV27 to TRBJ2-7, with 11 bases lining up with TRBD2. CDR3 length: 16 amino acids. Trimming took 4 bases from V and 2 from J; bases not matched to a gene: 7. Per the germline V gene, CDR1 is MNHEY and CDR2 is SMNVEV (reference sequence).